This paragraph reports one TCR beta chain. This specimen comes from a study of response to subunit inactivated influenza vaccine. Each CDR3 protein gets one entry after TCRdb re-called the RT-PCR reads with MiXCR. Of approximately 530,000 distinct CDR3 sequences detected, under 8.5% appear once; the ten largest clones hold around 13%. This TCR was recovered from a man between 45 and 75 years old who received an inactivated influenza vaccine. The sample was PBMCs from blood, taken less than 30 months after vaccination.

CDR3 amino acids: CAWSVRGLGNQPQHF. CDR3 bases: TGTGCCTGGAGTGTAAGGGGGTTAGGCAATCAGCCCCAGCATTTT. The V call is TRBV30, the J call TRBJ1-5; D perhaps matches TRBD1 (6 bases). V shed 0 bases and J shed 2 bases, with 11 bases lying between them. Germline lookup yields CDR1 GTSNPN and CDR2 SVGIG (reference sequence). This CDR3 contains 15 residues.